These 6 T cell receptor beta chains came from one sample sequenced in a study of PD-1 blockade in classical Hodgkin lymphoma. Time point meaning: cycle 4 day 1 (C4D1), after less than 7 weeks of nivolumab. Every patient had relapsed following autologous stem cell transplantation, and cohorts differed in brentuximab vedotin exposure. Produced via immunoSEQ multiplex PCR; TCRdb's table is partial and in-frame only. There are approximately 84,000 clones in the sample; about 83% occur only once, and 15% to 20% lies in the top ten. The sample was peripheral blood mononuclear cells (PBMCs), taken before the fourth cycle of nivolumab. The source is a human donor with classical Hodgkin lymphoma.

For the CDR3, the DNA is TGCGCCAGCAGCTTGGGACCCGCCGGGGGAGCCAATGAGCAGTTCTTC. Translating it yields CASSLGPAGGANEQFF. The chain recombines TRBV5-1 with TRBJ2-1; D may be TRBD2 (6 bases). Per the germline V gene, CDR1 is SGHRS and CDR2 is YFSETQ. Trimming cost V 0 bases and J 6 bases, with 16 bases left between them. This CDR3 region has 16 residues. The variable domain in full, with the rest retrieved from reference TRBV5-1 and TRBJ2-1, is KAGVTQTPRYLIKTRGQQVTLSCSPISGHRSVSWYQQTPGQGLQFLFEYFSETQRNKGNFPGRFSGRQFSNSRSEMNVSTLELGDSALYLCASSLGPAGGANEQFFGPGTRLTVL.

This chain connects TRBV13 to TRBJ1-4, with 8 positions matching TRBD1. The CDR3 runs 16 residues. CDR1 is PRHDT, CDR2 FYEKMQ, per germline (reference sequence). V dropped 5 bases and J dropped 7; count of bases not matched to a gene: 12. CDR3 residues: CASSPPGGNAGEKLFF. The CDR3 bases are TGTGCCAGCAGCCCCCCAGGGGGCAACGCGGGTGAAAAACTGTTTTTT.

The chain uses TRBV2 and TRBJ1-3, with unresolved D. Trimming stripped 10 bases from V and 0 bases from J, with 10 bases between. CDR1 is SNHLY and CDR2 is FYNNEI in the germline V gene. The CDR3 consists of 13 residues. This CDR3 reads CATSRSSGNTIYF. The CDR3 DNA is TGTGCCACATCACGGTCCTCTGGAAACACCATATATTTT.

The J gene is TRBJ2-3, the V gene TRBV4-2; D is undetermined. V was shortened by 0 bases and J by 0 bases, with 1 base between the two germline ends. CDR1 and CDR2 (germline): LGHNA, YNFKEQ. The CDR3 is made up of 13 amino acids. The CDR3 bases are TGTGCCAGCAGCCAAGACAGCACAGATACGCAGTATTTT. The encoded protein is CASSQDSTDTQYF.

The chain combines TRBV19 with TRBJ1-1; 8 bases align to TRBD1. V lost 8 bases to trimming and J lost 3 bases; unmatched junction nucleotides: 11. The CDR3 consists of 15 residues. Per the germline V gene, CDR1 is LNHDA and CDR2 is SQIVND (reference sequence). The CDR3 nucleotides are TGTGCCAGTCGGACAGGGAGGGGTCGGGACACTGAAGCTTTCTTT. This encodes CASRTGRGRDTEAFF.

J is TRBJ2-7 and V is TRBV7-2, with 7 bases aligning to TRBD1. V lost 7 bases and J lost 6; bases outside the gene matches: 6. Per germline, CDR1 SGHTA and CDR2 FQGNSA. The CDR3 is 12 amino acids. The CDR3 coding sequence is TGTGCCAGCACCGGGACAGTTAGCGAGCAGTACTTC. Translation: CASTGTVSEQYF.